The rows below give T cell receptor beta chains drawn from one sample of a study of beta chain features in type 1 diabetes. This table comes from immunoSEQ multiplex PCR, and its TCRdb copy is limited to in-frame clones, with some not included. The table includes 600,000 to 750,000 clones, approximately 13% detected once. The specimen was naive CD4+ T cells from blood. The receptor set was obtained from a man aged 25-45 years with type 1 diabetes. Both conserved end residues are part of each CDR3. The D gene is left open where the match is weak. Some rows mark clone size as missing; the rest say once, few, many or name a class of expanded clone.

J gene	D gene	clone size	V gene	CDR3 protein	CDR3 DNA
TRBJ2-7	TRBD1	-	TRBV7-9	CASSLSTGTVGYEQYF	TGTGCCAGCAGCTTATCGACCGGGACAGTTGGCTACGAGCAGTACTTC
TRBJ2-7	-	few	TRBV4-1	CASSQDIGGIYYEQYF	TGCGCCAGCAGCCAAGATATAGGCGGAATCTACTACGAGCAGTACTTC
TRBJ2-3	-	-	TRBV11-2	CASSLLTVSTDTQYF	TGTGCCAGCAGCTTGCTGACAGTTAGCACAGATACGCAGTATTTT
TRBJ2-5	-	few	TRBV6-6	CASSSVRETQYF	TGTGCCAGCAGTTCAGTCAGGGAGACCCAGTACTTC
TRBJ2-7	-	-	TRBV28	CASKSQQGRYEQYF	TGTGCCAGTAAGTCCCAGCAGGGTCGCTACGAGCAGTACTTC
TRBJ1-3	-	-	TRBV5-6	CASSLVGGSGNTIYF	TGTGCCAGCAGCTTGGTCGGTGGCTCTGGAAACACCATATATTTT
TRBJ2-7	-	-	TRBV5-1	CASSWDSSMEQYF	TGCGCCAGCAGCTGGGACTCGTCTATGGAGCAGTACTTC
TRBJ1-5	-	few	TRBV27	CASSNNDQIYSNQPQHF	TGTGCCAGCAGCAACAACGACCAGATTTATAGCAATCAGCCCCAGCATTTT
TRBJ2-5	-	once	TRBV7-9	CASSLGGHFEETQYF	TGTGCCAGCAGCTTGGGTGGACACTTCGAGGAGACCCAGTACTTC
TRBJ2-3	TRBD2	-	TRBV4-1	CASSPDLAGGGADTQYF	TGCGCCAGCAGCCCAGACCTAGCGGGGGGAGGAGCAGATACGCAGTATTTT
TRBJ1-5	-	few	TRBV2	CASSVGGIGNQPQHF	TGTGCCAGCAGTGTAGGCGGGATAGGCAATCAGCCCCAGCATTTT
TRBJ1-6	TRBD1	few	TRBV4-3	CASSQGGTANSPLHF	TGCGCCAGCAGCCAAGGTGGGACAGCGAATTCACCCCTCCACTTT
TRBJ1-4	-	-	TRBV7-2	CASSPQQGLNEKLFF	TGTGCCAGCAGCCCTCAACAGGGCCTTAATGAAAAACTGTTTTTT
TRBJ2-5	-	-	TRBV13	CASSDGQPQETQYF	TGTGCCAGCAGCGATGGACAGCCCCAAGAGACCCAGTACTTC
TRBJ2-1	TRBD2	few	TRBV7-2	CASSYTSGGHNEQFF	TGTGCCAGCAGCTACACTAGCGGGGGGCACAATGAGCAGTTCTTC
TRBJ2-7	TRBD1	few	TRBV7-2	CASSLAAGQGVFEQYF	TGTGCCAGCAGCTTAGCGGCGGGACAGGGTGTCTTCGAGCAGTACTTC
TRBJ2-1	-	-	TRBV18	CASSLRTATYNEQFF	TGTGCCAGCTCGCTCCGGACAGCGACCTACAATGAGCAGTTCTTC
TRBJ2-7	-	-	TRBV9	CASSATGRGEQYF	TGTGCCAGCAGCGCCACAGGGAGAGGCGAGCAGTACTTC
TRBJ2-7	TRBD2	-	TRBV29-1	CSVRPAGGAYEQYF	TGCAGCGTTCGCCCAGCGGGGGGGGCCTACGAGCAGTACTTC
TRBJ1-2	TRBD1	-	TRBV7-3	CASSKGTDNYGYTF	TGTGCCAGCAGCAAAGGGACAGACAACTATGGCTACACCTTC
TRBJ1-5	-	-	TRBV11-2	CASSVREQPQHF	TGTGCCAGCAGCGTCCGGGAACAGCCCCAGCATTTT
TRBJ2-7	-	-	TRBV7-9	CASLPQGSYEQYF	TGTGCCAGCCTGCCACAGGGCTCCTACGAGCAGTACTTC
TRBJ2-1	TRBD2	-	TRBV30	CAWSAGSSYNEQFF	TGTGCCTGGTCAGCGGGGAGCTCCTACAATGAGCAGTTCTTC
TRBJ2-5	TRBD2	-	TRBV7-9	CASSPTSGGAFVQETQYF	TGTGCCAGCAGCCCGACTAGCGGGGGGGCCTTTGTTCAAGAGACCCAGTACTTC
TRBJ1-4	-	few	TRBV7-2	CASSLVGRMLEEKLFF	TGTGCCAGCAGCTTAGTGGGGCGGATGCTAGAGGAAAAACTGTTTTTT
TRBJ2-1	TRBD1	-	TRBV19	CASSGSGGKANNEQFF	TGTGCCAGTAGTGGGTCAGGGGGCAAAGCCAACAATGAGCAGTTCTTC
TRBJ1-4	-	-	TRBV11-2	CASSPAQRPNEKLFF	TGTGCCAGCAGCCCCGCCCAGAGACCGAATGAAAAACTGTTTTTT
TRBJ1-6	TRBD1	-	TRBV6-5	CASSFQGARNSPLHF	TGTGCCAGCAGCTTCCAGGGGGCAAGAAATTCACCCCTCCACTTT
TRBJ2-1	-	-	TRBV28	CASRPNPASSYNEQFF	TGTGCCAGCCGTCCTAATCCCGCGAGCTCCTACAATGAGCAGTTCTTC
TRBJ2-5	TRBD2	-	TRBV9	CASSLGLAHQETQYF	TGTGCCAGCAGCCTAGGACTAGCGCACCAAGAGACCCAGTACTTC
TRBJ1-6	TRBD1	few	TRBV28	CASRQGSSPLHF	TGTGCCAGCCGACAGGGGAGCTCACCCCTCCACTTT
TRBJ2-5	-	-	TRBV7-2	CASSLASKETQYF	TGTGCCAGCAGCTTAGCATCTAAAGAGACCCAGTACTTC
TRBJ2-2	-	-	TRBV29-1	CSGRNTGPGELFF	TGCAGCGGGAGGAATACAGGGCCCGGGGAGCTGTTTTTT
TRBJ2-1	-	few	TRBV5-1	CASSLGDSYNEQFF	TGCGCCAGCAGCTTAGGGGATTCCTACAATGAGCAGTTCTTC
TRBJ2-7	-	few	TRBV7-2	CASSYGTGYEQYF	TGTGCCAGCAGCTACGGTACAGGCTACGAGCAGTACTTC
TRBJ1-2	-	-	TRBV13	CASSLVGRYGYTF	TGTGCCAGCAGCTTAGTGGGCCGCTATGGCTACACCTTC
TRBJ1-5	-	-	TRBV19	CASSIGQPQHF	TGTGCCAGTAGTATAGGTCAGCCCCAGCATTTT
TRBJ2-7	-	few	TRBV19	CASSVGYEQYF	TGTGCCAGTAGTGTGGGATACGAGCAGTACTTC
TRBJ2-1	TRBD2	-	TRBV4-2	CASSQDLGTTHNEQFF	TGTGCCAGCAGCCAAGACCTGGGGACTACACACAATGAGCAGTTCTTC
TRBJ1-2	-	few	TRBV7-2	CASSFLVSGGYTF	TGTGCCAGCAGCTTTTTGGTTAGCGGTGGCTACACCTTC
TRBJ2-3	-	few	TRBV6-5	CASSYSPGRTDTQYF	TGTGCCAGCAGTTACTCTCCGGGCCGCACAGATACGCAGTATTTT
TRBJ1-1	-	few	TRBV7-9	CASSPQAWSSDTEAFF	TGTGCCAGCAGCCCTCAGGCCTGGTCTTCGGACACTGAAGCTTTCTTT
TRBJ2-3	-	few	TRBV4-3	CASSQFGSVGPRTDTQYF	TGCGCCAGCAGCCAATTCGGGTCGGTCGGACCGCGCACAGATACGCAGTATTTT
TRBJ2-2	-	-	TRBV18	CASSPPRGSGELFF	TGTGCCAGCTCACCACCGAGGGGCTCCGGGGAGCTGTTTTTT
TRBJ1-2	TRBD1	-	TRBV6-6	CASSYSGTDGYTF	TGTGCCAGCAGTTACTCGGGGACAGATGGCTACACCTTC
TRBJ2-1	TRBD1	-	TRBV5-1	CASSFGSGGAYNEQFF	TGCGCCAGCAGCTTCGGTTCAGGGGGCGCTTACAATGAGCAGTTCTTC
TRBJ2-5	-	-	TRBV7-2	CASSPSKAQETQYF	TGTGCCAGCAGCCCTTCAAAGGCCCAAGAGACCCAGTACTTC
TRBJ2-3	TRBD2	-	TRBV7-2	CASRRTSGSTDTQYF	TGTGCCAGCAGACGGACTAGCGGGAGCACAGATACGCAGTATTTT
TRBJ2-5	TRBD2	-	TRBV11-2	CASSSLGAGGLETQYF	TGTGCCAGCAGCTCCCTAGGAGCGGGGGGCCTGGAGACCCAGTACTTC